Sequencing of this TCR beta chain was carried out in a study of CD8+ T cells in alopecia areata. Findings and limits, study-wide: Clonality in the scalp and expanded CD8+ clones ranked among the top 100 were significantly decreased by tofacitinib. Mice gave a clearer picture of TCR sharing than patients did, possibly for HLA-related reasons. Scalp repertoires also include resident alphabeta T cells from normal skin.

Treatment described: oral pan-JAK inhibitor, 5-10 mg twice daily. Collected material from alopecia areata patients comprised lesional scalp punch biopsies and peripheral blood. V gave up 0 bases and J gave up 2 bases, with 3 bases separating them. The CDR3 runs to 13 residues. Per germline, CDR1 MGHDK and CDR2 SYGVNS. cDNA reverse transcribed from extracted RNA served as the sequencing template. Sequencing used immunoSEQ multiplex PCR; TCRdb keeps in-frame clones, though not all of them. The sample yields more than 85,000 clones, 61% seen once. Points on this clone: The target antigen is unknown.

The material sequenced was CD8+ T cells sorted from blood, taken at week 4, from a patient treated with tofacitinib. The chain combines TRBV25-1 with TRBJ2-3; D gene uncertain. The source of this sequence is a human donor with alopecia areata. Here the CDR3 DNA reads TGTGCCAGCAGTGAATATTTCACAGATACGCAGTATTTT. Its translation: CASSEYFTDTQYF.